A single sample is the source of the 6 T cell receptor beta chains below, sequenced in a study of T cell responses to AZD1222 COVID-19 vaccine. Only in-frame clones appear in the TCRdb table, and some are missing; sequencing was by immunoSEQ multiplex PCR. The sample has about 79,000 clones, over 75% seen once; the top ten hold about 20%. The material sequenced was peripheral blood, taken on day 0 of AZD1222 vaccination. All receptors come from an adult in good health.

The chain links TRBV6-5 to TRBJ1-4; D possibly corresponds to TRBD1 (6 bases). V was pared by 6 bases and J by 7 bases, with 18 bases between. Germline V gene sequence: CDR1 MNHEY, CDR2 SVGAGI. This CDR3 has 15 amino acids. CDR3 sequence reads: CASRSTGHTSEKLFF. The CDR3 bases are TGTGCCAGCAGATCCACGGGACACACAAGTGAAAAACTGTTTTTT.

The chain is built from TRBV6-4 and TRBJ2-2; no clear D gene. Between the trimmed V and J ends, which lost 7 bases and 1 base, there was a span of 13 bases. The CDR3 is 15 amino acids. CDR1 and CDR2 (germline): MRHNA, SNTAGT. The CDR3 loop is CASNQTLGNTGELFF. The DNA for the CDR3 is TGTGCCAGCAACCAGACATTAGGGAACACCGGGGAGCTGTTTTTT.

Only a few counts were recorded for this clone. The rearrangement links TRBV5-1 to TRBJ2-1, with D perhaps matching TRBD1 (6 bases). Trimming left V 1 base short and J 1 base short, with 6 bases between. This CDR3 is built from 14 residues. CDR1 and CDR2 (germline): SGHRS, YFSETQ. CDR3: CASSLQGSYNEQFF. Here the CDR3 DNA reads TGCGCCAGCAGCTTGCAGGGGTCCTACAATGAGCAGTTCTTC. Full variable domain (rest looked up from reference TRBV5-1 and TRBJ2-1): KAGVTQTPRYLIKTRGQQVTLSCSPISGHRSVSWYQQTPGQGLQFLFEYFSETQRNKGNFPGRFSGRQFSNSRSEMNVSTLELGDSALYLCASSLQGSYNEQFFGPGTRLTVL.

This sequence joins TRBV7-2 and TRBJ1-5; D may be TRBD1 (5 bases). V lost 5 bases and J lost 10, with 15 bases in between. The CDR3 covers 13 residues. Germline V gene lookup returns CDR1 SGHTA and CDR2 FQGNSA. CDR3 in DNA: TGTGCCAGCAGCCTCGGGACTGCGAATCCCCAGCATTTT. Translation gives CASSLGTANPQHF.

Only a few counts were recorded for this clone. V and J are TRBV3-1 (or the pseudogene TRBV3-2) and TRBJ1-5; D perhaps matches TRBD1 (6 bases). Between the trimmed V and J ends, which lost 4 bases and 2 bases, there was a span of 9 bases. The CDR3 loop spans 14 amino acids. The germline V gene encodes CDR1 LGHDT and CDR2 YNNKEL (reference sequence). In DNA, the CDR3 is TGTGCCAGCAGCCGCGGACAGCGCAATCAGCCCCAGCATTTT. Translation: CASSRGQRNQPQHF.

The rearrangement links TRBV7-7 to TRBJ2-7; no clear D. This CDR3 is built from 13 residues. CDR1 and CDR2 from the germline V gene are SSHAT and FNYEAQ (reference sequence). The V end lost 3 bases, the J end lost 0 bases, and 6 bases lay between the germline ends. The CDR3 nucleotides read TGTGCCAGCAGCTTGATGGGCTCCTACGAGCAGTACTTC. This sequence encodes CASSLMGSYEQYF.